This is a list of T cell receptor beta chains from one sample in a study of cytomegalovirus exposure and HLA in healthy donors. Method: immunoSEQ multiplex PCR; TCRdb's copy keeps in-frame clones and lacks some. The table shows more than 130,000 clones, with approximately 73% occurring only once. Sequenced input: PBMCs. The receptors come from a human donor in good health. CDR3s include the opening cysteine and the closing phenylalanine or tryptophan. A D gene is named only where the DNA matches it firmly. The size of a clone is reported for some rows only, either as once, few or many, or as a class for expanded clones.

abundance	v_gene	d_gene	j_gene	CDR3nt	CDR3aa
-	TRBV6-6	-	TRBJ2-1	TGTGCCAGCAGTTACAGGGGCGGCTACAATGAGCAGTTCTTC	CASSYRGGYNEQFF
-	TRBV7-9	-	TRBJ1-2	TGTGCCAGTACGGAGTGGGTAGGCTACACCTTC	CASTEWVGYTF
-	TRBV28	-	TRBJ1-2	TGTGCCAGCAGTTTATTAAACTATGGCTACACCTTC	CASSLLNYGYTF
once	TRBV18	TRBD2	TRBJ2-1	TGTGCCAGCTCACATACTAGCGGGAGTGAGGGTGAGCAGTTCTTC	CASSHTSGSEGEQFF
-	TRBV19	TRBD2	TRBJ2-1	TGTGCCAGTAGTAATCTAGCGGGGGCCTACAATGAGCAGTTCTTC	CASSNLAGAYNEQFF
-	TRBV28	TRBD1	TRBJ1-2	TGTGCCAGCAGTTCGACAGGGGTGGTTAACTATGGCTACACCTTC	CASSSTGVVNYGYTF
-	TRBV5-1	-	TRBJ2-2	TGCGCCAGTTTTTCCAGGACGAACACCGGGGAGCTGTTTTTT	CASFSRTNTGELFF
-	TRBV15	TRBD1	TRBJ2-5	TGTGCCACCAGCAGACGGAGGACAGGGCCAGGGGAGACCCAGTACTTC	CATSRRRTGPGETQYF
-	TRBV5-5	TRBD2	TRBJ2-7	TGTGCCAGCAGCCGACTAGCGGGAGGGCCTAACGAGCAGTACTTC	CASSRLAGGPNEQYF
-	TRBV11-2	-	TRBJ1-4	TGTGCCAGCAGCTTTGCGGGATTAGCTGAAAAACTGTTTTTT	CASSFAGLAEKLFF
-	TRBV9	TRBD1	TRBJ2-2	TGTGCCAGCAGCGTAGGTCCAGGGGGCTTCGGGGAGCTGTTTTTT	CASSVGPGGFGELFF
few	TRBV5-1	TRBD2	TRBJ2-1	TGCGCCAGCAGCCGGGACGGGGGGGCCAATGAGCAGTTCTTC	CASSRDGGANEQFF
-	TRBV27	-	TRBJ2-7	TGTGCCAGCAGTTTATTGGAGGTTCCCTACGAGCAGTACTTC	CASSLLEVPYEQYF
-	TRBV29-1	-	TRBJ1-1	TGCAGCGTAAACGGGGACACTGAAGCTTTCTTT	CSVNGDTEAFF
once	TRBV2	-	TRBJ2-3	TGTGCCAGCACCGAACTCCAAACCACAGATACGCAGTATTTT	CASTELQTTDTQYF
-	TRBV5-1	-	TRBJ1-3	TGCGCCAGCAGCTATGCCCTGAGCTCTGGAAACACCATATATTTT	CASSYALSSGNTIYF
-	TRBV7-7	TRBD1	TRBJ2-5	TGTGCTAGCAGCTCGGGACAGGCTGTGGAGACCCAGTACTTC	CASSSGQAVETQYF
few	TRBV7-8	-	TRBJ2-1	TGTGCCAGCAGAAGCAGAGGAGGAAATGAGCAGTTCTTC	CASRSRGGNEQFF
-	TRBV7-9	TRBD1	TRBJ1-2	TGTGCCAGCAGCGATGTGGACAGGGGGCGTACCTTC	CASSDVDRGRTF
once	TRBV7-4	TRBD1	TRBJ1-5	TGTGCCAGCAGCAATATGACAGGGGATCGCAATCAGCCCCAGCATTTT	CASSNMTGDRNQPQHF
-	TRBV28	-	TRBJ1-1	TGTGCCAGCCGAATTGGGGAGACTGAAGCTTTCTTT	CASRIGETEAFF
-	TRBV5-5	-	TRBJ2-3	TGTGCCAGCAGCTTGGATTGGGGGGGCAGCACAGATACGCAGTATTTT	CASSLDWGGSTDTQYF
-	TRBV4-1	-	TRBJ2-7	TGCGCCGCGGGGACAGAGACCTACGAGCAGTACTTC	CAAGTETYEQYF
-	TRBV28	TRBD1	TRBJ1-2	TGTGCCAGCACCCAGACAGGGGGGACTGATGGCTACACCTTC	CASTQTGGTDGYTF
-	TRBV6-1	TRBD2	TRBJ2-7	TGTGCCAGCAGTGATTATAGCGGGAGGACGTACTTC	CASSDYSGRTYF
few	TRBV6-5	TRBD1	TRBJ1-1	TGTGCCACCAAGACAGGGGAGGGGTACACTGAAGCTTTCTTT	CATKTGEGYTEAFF
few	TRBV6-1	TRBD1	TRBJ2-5	TGTGCCAGCCGCAGGACAGGGGGCGAAGAGACCCAGTACTTC	CASRRTGGEETQYF
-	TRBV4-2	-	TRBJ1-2	TGTGCCAGCAGCCAAGATAGACAGACTAACTATGGCTACACCTTC	CASSQDRQTNYGYTF
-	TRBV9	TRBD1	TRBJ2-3	TGTGCCAGCAGCGTAGGAGGGGGCGCAGATACGCAGTATTTT	CASSVGGGADTQYF
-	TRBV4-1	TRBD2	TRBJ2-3	TGCGCCAGCAGCGTCGGACTAGCGGGGGGCTCCAGGGGAGATACGCAGTATTTT	CASSVGLAGGSRGDTQYF